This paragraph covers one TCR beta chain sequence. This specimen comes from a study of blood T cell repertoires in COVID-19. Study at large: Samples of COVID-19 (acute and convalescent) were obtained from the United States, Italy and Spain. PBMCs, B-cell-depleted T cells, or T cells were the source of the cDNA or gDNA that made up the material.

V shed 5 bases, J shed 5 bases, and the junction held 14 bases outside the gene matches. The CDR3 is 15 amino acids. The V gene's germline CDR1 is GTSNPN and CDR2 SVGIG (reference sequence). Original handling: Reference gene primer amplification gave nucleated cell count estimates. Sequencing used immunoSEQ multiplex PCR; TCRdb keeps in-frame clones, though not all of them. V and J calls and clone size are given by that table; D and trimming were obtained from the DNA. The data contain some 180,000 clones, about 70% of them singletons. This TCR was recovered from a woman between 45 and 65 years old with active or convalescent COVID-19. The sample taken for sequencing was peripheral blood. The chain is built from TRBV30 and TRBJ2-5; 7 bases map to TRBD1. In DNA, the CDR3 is TGTGCCTGGGGTCGGGACAGTCCCAAGGGCGAGACCCAGTACTTC. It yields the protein CAWGRDSPKGETQYF.